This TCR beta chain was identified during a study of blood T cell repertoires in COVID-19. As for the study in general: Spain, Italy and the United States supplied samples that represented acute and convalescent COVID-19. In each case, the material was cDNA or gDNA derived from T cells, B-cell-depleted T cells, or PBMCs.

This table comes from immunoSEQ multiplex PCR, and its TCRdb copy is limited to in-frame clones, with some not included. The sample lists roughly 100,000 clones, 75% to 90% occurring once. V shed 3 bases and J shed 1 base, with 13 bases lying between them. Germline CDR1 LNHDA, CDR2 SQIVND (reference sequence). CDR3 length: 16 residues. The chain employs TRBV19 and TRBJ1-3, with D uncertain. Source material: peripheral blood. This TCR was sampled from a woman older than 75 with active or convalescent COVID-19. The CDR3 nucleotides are TGTGCCAGTAGTATGATGAGGGTTTCATCTGGAAACACCATATATTTT. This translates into CASSMMRVSSGNTIYF.